The clone carrying this T cell receptor beta chain is categorized as medium-sized. The data are from a study of OX40 agonist ivuxolimab in advanced cancers. In the study overall: Therapy given before enrollment (anti-PD-1, anti-PD-L1 or anti-CTLA-4) was allowed, and under 45% had some.

The V segment lost 5 bases and the J segment 3 bases; nucleotides outside the gene matches: 5. The germline V gene has CDR1 MNHEY and CDR2 SMNVEV (reference sequence). This CDR3 is 14 amino acids long. Sequencing was performed with immunoSEQ multiplex PCR; in TCRdb, only in-frame clones are kept and a portion is missing. The sample holds some 37,000 clones, roughly 84% seen once. This sequence joins TRBV27 and TRBJ2-7; 9 bases match TRBD1. The source is an adult with an advanced solid tumor such as melanoma, head and neck, liver or kidney cancer. This material consisted of CD4+ or CD8+ T cells sorted from blood, taken in a trial of the OX40 agonist ivuxolimab. CDR3 sequence (DNA): TGTGCCAGCAGTGTACAGGGGGCGAACTACGAGCAGTACTTC. This gives the protein CASSVQGANYEQYF.